What follows describes a single T cell receptor (beta chain). Its antigen is as yet unknown. The data are from a study of T cell repertoires in cytomegalovirus infection. TCRdb analysed the reads with MiXCR anew, one entry per CDR3 protein. The sample lists under 850,000 distinct CDR3 sequences; around 31% were seen once. Trimming removed 0 bases from V and 1 base from J, with 10 bases in between. The CDR3 consists of 15 residues. The germline V gene encodes CDR1 SGDLS and CDR2 YYNGEE. The clonotype originates from a human donor in good health (CMV status not recorded). Some clones in this sample may be carry-over from other donors' samples. The chain uses TRBV9 and TRBJ2-5; a weak D match, TRBD1 (6 bases). The specimen comprised cultured PBMCs, sampled from culture after CMV antigen stimulation. The CDR3 nucleotides read TGTGCCAGCAGCGTAGCCCTAGGGGGCCAAGAGACCCAGTACTTC. It encodes CASSVALGGQETQYF.